This T cell receptor (beta chain) stems from a study of control samples from healthy donors and cancer patients. The V end was cut by 2 bases, the J end by 4 bases, with 20 bases between. The CDR3 length is 17 residues. Germline V CDR1 and CDR2: SEHNR, FQNEAQ (reference sequence). Sequencing was performed with immunoSEQ multiplex PCR; in TCRdb, only in-frame clones are kept and a portion is missing. The data show about 150,000 clones, roughly 94% seen once. Sequencing was done on a sample of blood. The chain carries TRBV7-9 and TRBJ1-2, with D possibly being TRBD1 (5 bases). This sequence originates from a man in his forties in good health. The CDR3 coding sequence is TGTGCCAGCAGCTTACGGGACGAGGGTAGGGCTGCCTATGGCTACACCTTC. Its translation is CASSLRDEGRAAYGYTF.